This entry lists 7 T cell receptor beta chains sequenced from one sample in a study of cytomegalovirus exposure and HLA in healthy donors. The PCR had 60 Vbeta and 13 Jbeta primers. The protocol was immunoSEQ multiplex PCR, while the TCRdb copy is restricted to in-frame clones and leaves out a portion. The sample has 180,000 or so clones, and its top ten clones hold roughly 0.74%. The sequencing sample was made of PBMCs. These receptors all come from a boy younger than 18 in good health and CMV-seronegative.

This chain links TRBV29-1 with TRBJ1-5; D is unresolved. Germline CDR1 and CDR2: SQVTM and ANQGSEA. V was trimmed by 4 bases and J by 4 bases, leaving 8 bases between them. This CDR3 comprises 12 residues. CDR3 coding DNA: TGCAGCGTTGTTGCAGAAAATCAGCCCCAGCATTTT. Its protein product is CSVVAENQPQHF.

The chain couples TRBV4-1 to TRBJ1-2; D is ambiguous. CDR3 length equals 12 residues. V gave up 5 bases and J gave up 8 bases, with 12 bases separating them. Per germline, CDR1 MGHRA and CDR2 YSYEKL. The CDR3 loop is CASSLASGGYTF. The CDR3 DNA reads TGCGCCAGCAGCTTGGCCAGCGGGGGCTACACCTTC.

The chain recombines TRBV5-4 with TRBJ1-4, with 11 bases lining up with TRBD1. The junction had 8 bases not matched to a gene; V was cut back by 4 bases and J by 6 bases. This CDR3 has 16 residues. Germline V gene sequence: CDR1 SGHNT, CDR2 YYREEE (reference sequence). The CDR3 reads CASSAGTGGGDEKLFF. In DNA form, the CDR3 reads TGTGCCAGCAGCGCCGGGACAGGGGGAGGCGATGAAAAACTGTTTTTT.

This rearrangement joins TRBV7-2 to TRBJ1-6; no clear D. Between the trimmed V and J ends, which lost 5 bases and 1 base, there was a span of 9 bases. Per germline, CDR1 SGHTA and CDR2 FQGNSA. The CDR3 runs to 15 residues. The CDR3 nucleotides are TGTGCCAGCAGCACGTTCGGTTCCTATAATTCACCCCTCCACTTT. It is translated as CASSTFGSYNSPLHF.

V gene TRBV9 combines with J gene TRBJ2-3; 13 bases agree with TRBD2. This CDR3 spans 17 amino acids. After removal of 3 bases from V and 4 bases from J, the junction contained 8 bases not matched to a gene. Germline V gives CDR1 SGDLS, CDR2 YYNGEE. CDR3 amino acids: CASSAPLAGGTADTQYF. The CDR3 DNA follows: TGTGCCAGCAGCGCTCCACTAGCGGGGGGGACGGCAGATACGCAGTATTTT.

The chain joins TRBV13 to TRBJ2-7; 9 bases agree with TRBD2. From germline, CDR1 is PRHDT and CDR2 FYEKMQ (reference sequence). The V segment lost 8 bases and the J segment 4 bases; nucleotides outside the gene matches: 6. CDR3 size: 13 residues. The chain's CDR3 is CASQGGRVYEQYF. The CDR3 coding sequence is TGTGCCAGCCAGGGCGGGAGGGTTTACGAGCAGTACTTC.

The chain combines TRBV2 with TRBJ1-5, with TRBD1 as a possible D gene (5 bases). The length of the CDR3 is 15 residues. Trimming took off 5 bases at V and 1 base at J, with 12 bases between the two ends. Germline V gene sequence: CDR1 SNHLY, CDR2 FYNNEI. Written as DNA, the CDR3 is TGTGCCAGCAGTCCCCAGGGAAGAAGCAATCAGCCCCAGCATTTT. It specifies CASSPQGRSNQPQHF.